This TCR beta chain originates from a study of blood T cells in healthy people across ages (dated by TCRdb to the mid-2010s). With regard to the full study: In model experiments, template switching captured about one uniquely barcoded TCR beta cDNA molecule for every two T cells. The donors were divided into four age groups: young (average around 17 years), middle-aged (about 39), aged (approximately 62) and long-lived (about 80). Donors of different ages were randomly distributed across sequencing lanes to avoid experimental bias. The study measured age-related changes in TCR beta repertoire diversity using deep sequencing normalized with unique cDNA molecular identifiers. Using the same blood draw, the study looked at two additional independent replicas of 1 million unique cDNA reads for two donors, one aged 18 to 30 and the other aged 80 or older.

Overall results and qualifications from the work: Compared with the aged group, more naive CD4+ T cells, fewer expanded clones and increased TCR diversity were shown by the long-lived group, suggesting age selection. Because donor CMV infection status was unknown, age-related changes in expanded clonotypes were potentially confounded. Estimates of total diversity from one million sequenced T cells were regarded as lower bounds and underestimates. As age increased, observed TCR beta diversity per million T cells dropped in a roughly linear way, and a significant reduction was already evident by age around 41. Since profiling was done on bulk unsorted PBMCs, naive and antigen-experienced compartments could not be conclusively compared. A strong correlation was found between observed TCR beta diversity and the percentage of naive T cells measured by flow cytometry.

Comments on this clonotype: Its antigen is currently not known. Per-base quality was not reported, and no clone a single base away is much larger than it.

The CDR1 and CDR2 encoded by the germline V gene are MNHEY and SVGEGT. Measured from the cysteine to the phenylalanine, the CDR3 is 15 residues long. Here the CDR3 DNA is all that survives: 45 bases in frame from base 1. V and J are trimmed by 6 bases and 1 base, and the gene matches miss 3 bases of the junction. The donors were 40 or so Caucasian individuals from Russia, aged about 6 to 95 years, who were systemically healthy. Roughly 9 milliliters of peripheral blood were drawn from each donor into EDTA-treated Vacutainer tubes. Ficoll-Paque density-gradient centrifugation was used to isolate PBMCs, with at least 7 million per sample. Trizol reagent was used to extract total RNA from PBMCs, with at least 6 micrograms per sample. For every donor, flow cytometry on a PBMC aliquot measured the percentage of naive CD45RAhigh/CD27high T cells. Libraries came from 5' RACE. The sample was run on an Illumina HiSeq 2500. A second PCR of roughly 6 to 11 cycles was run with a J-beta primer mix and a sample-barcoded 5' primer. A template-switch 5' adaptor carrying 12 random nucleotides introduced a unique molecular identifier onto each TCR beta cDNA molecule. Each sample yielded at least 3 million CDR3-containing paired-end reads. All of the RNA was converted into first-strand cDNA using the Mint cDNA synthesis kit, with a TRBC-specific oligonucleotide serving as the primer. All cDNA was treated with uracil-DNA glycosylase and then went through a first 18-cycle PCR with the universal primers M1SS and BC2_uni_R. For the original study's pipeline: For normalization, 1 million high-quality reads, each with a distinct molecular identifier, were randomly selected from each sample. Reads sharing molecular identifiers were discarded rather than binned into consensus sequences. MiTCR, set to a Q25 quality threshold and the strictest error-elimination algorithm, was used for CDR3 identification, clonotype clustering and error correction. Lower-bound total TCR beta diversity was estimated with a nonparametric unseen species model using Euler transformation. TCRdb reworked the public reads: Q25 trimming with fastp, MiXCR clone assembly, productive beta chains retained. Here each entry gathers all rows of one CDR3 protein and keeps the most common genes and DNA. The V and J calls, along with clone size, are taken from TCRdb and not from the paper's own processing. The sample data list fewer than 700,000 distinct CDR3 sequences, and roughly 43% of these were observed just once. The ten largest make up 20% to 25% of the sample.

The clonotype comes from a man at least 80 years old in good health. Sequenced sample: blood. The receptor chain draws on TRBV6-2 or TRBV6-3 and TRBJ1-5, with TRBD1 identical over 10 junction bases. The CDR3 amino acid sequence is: CASSKDRGSNQPQHF. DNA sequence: TGTGCCAGCAGCAAGGACAGGGGGAGCAATCAGCCCCAGCATTTT.